Sequencing of this TCR beta chain was carried out in a study of T cells expressing NK-cell markers. The CDR3 runs 14 residues. Germline assignment: CDR1 SGHDT and CDR2 YYEEEE. TCRdb reanalyzed the 5' RACE reads and collapses them to one entry per CDR3 protein, without DNA. The listing contains around 380,000 distinct CDR3 sequences. The specimen sequenced was blood T cells: a sorted CD56 or NKG2C T cell subset, CD4+ or CD8+ T cells, or bulk PBMC T cells (not recorded which). This receptor was identified in a woman in her forties or fifties in good health. The chain is built from TRBV5-6 and TRBJ2-3. The CDR3 spells CASSFSPGTDTQYF.